One and the same sample provided the 14 T cell receptor beta chains below, sequenced in a study of blood T cell repertoires in COVID-19. The method was immunoSEQ multiplex PCR; TCRdb's version includes in-frame clones alone and lacks a portion of them. The repertoire consists of more than 85,000 clones, with about nine tenths occurring once and the leading ten covering 1.5% to 2.5%. The sequencing sample was made of peripheral blood. The receptors here all came from a woman in her forties or fifties with COVID-19, enrolled during active disease.

The CDR3, as DNA: TGTGCCTGGAAGAATCGGGGGGGCGGTACAGATACGCAGTATTTT. Its translation: CAWKNRGGGTDTQYF. The genes are TRBV30 and TRBJ2-3; TRBD2 agrees at 8 bases. Germline V gene data show CDR1 as GTSNPN and CDR2 as SVGIG (reference sequence). J was trimmed by 3 bases and V by 4 bases; bases with no gene match: 9. The CDR3 is 15 residues long.

The chain carries TRBV7-9 and TRBJ2-1; 8 positions agree with TRBD2. Germline CDR1 SEHNR, CDR2 FQNEAQ (reference sequence). This CDR3 is built from 15 residues. The V segment lost 5 bases and the J segment 3 bases; nucleotides outside the gene matches: 6. The CDR3 DNA sequence: TGTGCCAGCAGCCCCTTAGCGGGGTACTACAATGAGCAGTTCTTC. Encoded protein: CASSPLAGYYNEQFF.

The chain couples TRBV24-1 to TRBJ1-4, with D possibly matching TRBD1 (5 bases). This CDR3 is built from 16 residues. Between the trimmed V and J ends, which lost 8 bases and 8 bases, there was a span of 23 bases. The germline V gene has CDR1 KGHDR and CDR2 SFDVKD. CDR3 region: CATKKVGLEVEEKLFF. The CDR3 region has the DNA TGTGCCACCAAGAAGGTGGGACTGGAGGTGGAGGAAAAACTGTTTTTT.

This chain connects TRBV5-1 to TRBJ2-3; TRBD1 might be the D (6 bases). Germline V gene sequence: CDR1 SGHRS, CDR2 YFSETQ. Deletions cut 0 bases from V and 5 bases from J, with 16 bases between. The CDR3 loop spans 16 amino acids. The CDR3 DNA is TGCGCCAGCAGCTTGGTTGGGGGCGGTGAGTTAGATACGCAGTATTTT. Its protein product is CASSLVGGGELDTQYF.

The CDR3: CASSLARAGTRYNEQFF. As DNA, the CDR3 is TGTGCCAGCAGCTTAGCACGGGCGGGCACTAGGTACAATGAGCAGTTCTTC. The chain uses TRBV7-2 and TRBJ2-1; maybe TRBD2 (5 bases). This CDR3 contains 17 residues. The ends were cut back, 0 bases at V and 4 bases at J, with 16 bases in the middle. Germline loops: CDR1 SGHTA, CDR2 FQGNSA. Complete variable domain (other parts from reference TRBV7-2 and TRBJ2-1): GAGVSQSPSNKVTEKGKDVELRCDPISGHTALYWYRQSLGQGLEFLIYFQGNSAPDKSGLPSDRFSAERTGGSVSTLTIQRTQQEDSAVYLCASSLARAGTRYNEQFFGPGTRLTVL.

The chain employs TRBV3-1 (or the pseudogene TRBV3-2) and TRBJ2-2, with a weak D call TRBD2 (6 bases). Trimming took off 1 base at V and 7 bases at J, with 10 bases between the two ends. This CDR3 has 14 amino acids. Germline V gives CDR1 LGHDT, CDR2 YNNKEL (reference sequence). The CDR3 is CASSQVRRGGELFF. For the CDR3, the DNA is TGTGCCAGCAGCCAAGTGAGGCGGGGCGGGGAGCTGTTTTTT.

The J gene is TRBJ1-3, the V gene TRBV21-1; the table's D call, TRBD1, has no DNA check behind it. TRBV21-1 constitutes a pseudogene. The CDR3 runs 17 residues. The CDR3 DNA is TGTGCCAGCAGCGGTCTCCTTCCAGGGTTTTGTGGAAACACCATATATTTT. This codes for CASSGLLPGFCGNTIYF.

The J gene is TRBJ1-1, the V gene TRBV6-2 or TRBV6-3, with unresolved D. V was trimmed by 6 bases and J by 8 bases, leaving 13 bases between them. Germline CDR1 reads MNHEY; CDR2 reads SVGEGT. The CDR3 contains 12 residues. Here the CDR3 DNA reads TGTGCCAGCAGCCCCCTTAGGAGGGAAGCTTTCTTT. This gives the protein CASSPLRREAFF.

This sequence joins TRBV5-1 and TRBJ2-2; D gene ambiguous. This CDR3 spans 14 amino acids. CDR1 and CDR2 (germline): SGHRS, YFSETQ. Trimming removed 0 bases from V and 1 base from J, with 4 bases in between. The CDR3 nucleotides are TGCGCCAGCAGCTTGGACAGGAACACCGGGGAGCTGTTTTTT. Protein sequence: CASSLDRNTGELFF.

The rearrangement uses TRBV10-3 and TRBJ1-2; D unresolved. Germline-derived CDR1 and CDR2 are ENHRY and SYGVKD. The V gene lost 4 bases and the J gene lost 8 bases, with 5 bases spanning the gap. CDR3 size: 10 residues. Here the CDR3 reads CAISVQGYTF. The DNA of the CDR3 is TGTGCCATCAGTGTACAGGGCTACACCTTC.

The CDR3 region is CASSPKQGKEDEQYF. The CDR3 region has the DNA TGTGCCAGCAGCCCAAAGCAGGGCAAGGAAGACGAGCAGTACTTC. V usage is TRBV7-2 and J usage is TRBJ2-7; TRBD1 might be the D (5 bases). V was cut by 5 bases and J by 5 bases, with 19 bases left in between. The CDR3 runs 15 residues. The germline CDR1 and CDR2 sequences are SGHTA and FQGNSA.

The CDR3 DNA reads TGTGCCAGCAGTGTTAATGGGGGGGTGAGCAAAAACATTCAGTACTTC. Translation gives CASSVNGGVSKNIQYF. J is TRBJ2-4 and V is TRBV2, with 7 positions matching TRBD2. Per the germline V gene, CDR1 is SNHLY and CDR2 is FYNNEI. V gave up 4 bases and J gave up 3 bases; unmatched junction bases: 9. The CDR3 runs to 16 residues.

V gene TRBV4-1 combines with J gene TRBJ1-6; 7 nucleotides agree with TRBD1. The V gene end was trimmed by 2 bases and the J gene end by 10 bases; junction bases not matched to a gene: 14. The CDR3 is 17 amino acids. Germline V gene lookup returns CDR1 MGHRA and CDR2 YSYEKL. The chain's CDR3 is CASSQSPLQGVKSPLHF. Written as DNA, the CDR3 is TGCGCCAGCAGCCAAAGCCCCTTGCAGGGGGTGAAATCACCCCTCCACTTT.

This sequence joins TRBV24-1 and TRBJ1-2, with D possibly matching TRBD1 (5 bases). V dropped 5 bases and J dropped 5 bases, with 23 bases sitting between them. In germline, CDR1 is KGHDR, CDR2 SFDVKD. The CDR3 contains 17 residues. CDR3 protein: CATSGPDTGGSFYGYTF. CDR3 coding DNA: TGTGCCACCAGTGGCCCGGATACTGGGGGGAGTTTTTATGGCTACACCTTC.